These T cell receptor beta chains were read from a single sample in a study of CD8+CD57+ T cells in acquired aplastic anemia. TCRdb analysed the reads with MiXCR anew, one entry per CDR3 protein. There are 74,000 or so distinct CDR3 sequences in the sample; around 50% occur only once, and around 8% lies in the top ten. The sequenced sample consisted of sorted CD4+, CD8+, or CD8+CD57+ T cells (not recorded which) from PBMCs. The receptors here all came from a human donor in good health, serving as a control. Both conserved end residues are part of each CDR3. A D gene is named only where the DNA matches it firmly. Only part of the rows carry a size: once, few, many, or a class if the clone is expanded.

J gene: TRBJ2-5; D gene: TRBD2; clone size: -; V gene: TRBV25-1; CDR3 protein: CASSFGGGMAQYF; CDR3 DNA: TGTGCCAGCTCCTTTGGGGGGGGTATGGCCCAGTACTTC
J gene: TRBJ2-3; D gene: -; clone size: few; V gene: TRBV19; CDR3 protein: CASSISEGYSTDTQYF; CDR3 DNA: TGTGCCAGTAGTATATCCGAGGGGTATAGCACAGATACGCAGTATTTT
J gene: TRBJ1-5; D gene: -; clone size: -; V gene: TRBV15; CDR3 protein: CATSRVAANQPQHF; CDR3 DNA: TGTGCCACCAGCAGAGTTGCTGCCAATCAGCCCCAGCATTTT
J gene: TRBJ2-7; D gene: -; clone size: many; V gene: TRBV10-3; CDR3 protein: CAISVGKGYEQYF; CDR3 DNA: TGTGCCATCAGTGTGGGGAAAGGCTACGAGCAGTACTTC
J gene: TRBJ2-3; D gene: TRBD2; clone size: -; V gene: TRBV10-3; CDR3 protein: CAISGVRGEDTQYF; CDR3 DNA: TGTGCCATCAGTGGAGTGCGGGGGGAAGATACGCAGTATTTT
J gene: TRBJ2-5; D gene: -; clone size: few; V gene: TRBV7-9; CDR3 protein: CASSFVRDQETQYF; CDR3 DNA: TGTGCCAGCAGCTTCGTCCGGGACCAAGAGACCCAGTACTTC
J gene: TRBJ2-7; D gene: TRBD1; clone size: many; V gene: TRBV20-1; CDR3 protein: CSARRDRGWYF; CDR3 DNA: TGCAGTGCTAGGAGGGACAGGGGATGGTACTTC
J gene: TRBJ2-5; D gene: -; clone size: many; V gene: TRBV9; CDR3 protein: CASSAEAGNQETQYF; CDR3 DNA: TGTGCCAGCAGCGCCGAGGCGGGCAACCAAGAGACCCAGTACTTC
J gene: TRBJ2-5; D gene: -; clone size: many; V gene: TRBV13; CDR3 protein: CASSLPGYLETQYF; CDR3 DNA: TGTGCCAGCAGCTTACCAGGGTATTTGGAGACCCAGTACTTC
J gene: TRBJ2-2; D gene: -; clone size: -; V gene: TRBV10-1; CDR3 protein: CASSAGTTGELFF; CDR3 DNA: TGCGCCAGCAGTGCCGGGACGACTGGGGAGCTGTTTTTT
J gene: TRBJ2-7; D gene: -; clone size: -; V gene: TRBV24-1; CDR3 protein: CATSGTPRYEQYF; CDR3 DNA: TGTGCCACCAGTGGTACCCCCAGGTACGAGCAGTACTTC
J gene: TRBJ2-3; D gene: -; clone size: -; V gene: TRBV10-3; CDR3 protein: CAISVSVGGGADTQYF; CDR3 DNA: TGTGCCATCAGTGTATCAGTGGGGGGAGGAGCAGATACGCAGTATTTT
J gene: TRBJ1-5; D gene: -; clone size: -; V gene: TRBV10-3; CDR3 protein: CATQVVGLTSQPQHF; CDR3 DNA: TGTGCCACCCAAGTTGTAGGTCTTACTAGTCAGCCCCAGCATTTT
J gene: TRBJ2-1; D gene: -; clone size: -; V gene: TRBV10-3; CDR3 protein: CAISEGGNEQFF; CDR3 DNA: TGTGCCATCAGTGAGGGGGGGAATGAGCAGTTCTTC
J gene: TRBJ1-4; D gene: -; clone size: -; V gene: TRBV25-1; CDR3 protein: CASQDPANEKLFF; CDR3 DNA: TGTGCCAGCCAAGACCCGGCTAATGAAAAACTGTTTTTT
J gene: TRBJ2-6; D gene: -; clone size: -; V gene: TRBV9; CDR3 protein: CASSSKSTLSGANVLTF; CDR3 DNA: TGTGCCAGCAGCTCCAAATCGACCCTCTCTGGGGCCAACGTCCTGACTTTC
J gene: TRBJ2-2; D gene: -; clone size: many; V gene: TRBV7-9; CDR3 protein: CASSVDVGGYTGELFF; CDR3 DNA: TGTGCCAGCAGCGTAGACGTGGGGGGATACACCGGGGAGCTGTTTTTT
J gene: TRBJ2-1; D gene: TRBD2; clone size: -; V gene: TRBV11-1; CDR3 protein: CASSRRGRDYNERFF; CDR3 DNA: TGTGCCAGCAGTCGCCGGGGCAGGGACTACAATGAGCGGTTCTTC
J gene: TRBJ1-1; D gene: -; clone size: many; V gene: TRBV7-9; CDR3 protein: CASSLIGNTQNTEAFF; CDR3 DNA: TGTGCCAGCAGCTTAATTGGCAATACACAGAACACTGAAGCTTTCTTT
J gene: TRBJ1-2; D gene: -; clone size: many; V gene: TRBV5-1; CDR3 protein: CASSFTPESILYGYTF; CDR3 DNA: TGCGCCAGCAGCTTTACTCCCGAGAGTATTCTCTATGGCTACACCTTC
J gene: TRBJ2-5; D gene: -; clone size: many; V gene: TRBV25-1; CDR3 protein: CASSDQGSETQYF; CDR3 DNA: TGTGCCAGCAGTGATCAAGGTTCGGAGACCCAGTACTTC
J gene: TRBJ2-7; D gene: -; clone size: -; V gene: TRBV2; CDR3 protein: CASSSPPSGQSYEQYF; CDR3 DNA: TGTGCCAGCAGTTCCCCTCCCTCGGGCCAGTCCTACGAGCAGTACTTC
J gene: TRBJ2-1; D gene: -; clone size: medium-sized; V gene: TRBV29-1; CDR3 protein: CSVEWSPSYNEQFF; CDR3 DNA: TGCAGCGTTGAGTGGTCACCTTCCTACAATGAGCAGTTCTTC
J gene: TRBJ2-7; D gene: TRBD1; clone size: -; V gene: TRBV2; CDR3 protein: CASEARQGSNLGEQYF; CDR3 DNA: TGTGCCAGCGAGGCTAGACAGGGCTCTAACCTCGGCGAGCAGTACTTC
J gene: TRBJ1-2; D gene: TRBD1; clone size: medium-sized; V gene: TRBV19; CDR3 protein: CASRRRQGANYGYTF; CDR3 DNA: TGTGCCAGTAGAAGAAGACAGGGGGCTAACTATGGCTACACCTTC
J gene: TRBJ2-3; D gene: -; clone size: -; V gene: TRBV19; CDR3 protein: CASSILDTQYF; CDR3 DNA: TGTGCCAGTAGTATACTCGATACGCAGTATTTT
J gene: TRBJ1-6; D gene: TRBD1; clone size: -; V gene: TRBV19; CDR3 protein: CASSPGQGRDSPLHF; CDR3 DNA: TGTGCCAGTAGCCCCGGACAGGGCCGAGATTCACCCCTCCACTTT
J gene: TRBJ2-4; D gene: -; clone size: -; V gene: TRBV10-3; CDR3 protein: CAISERGLVSIQYF; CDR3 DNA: TGTGCCATCAGTGAAAGGGGCTTGGTATCCATTCAGTACTTC
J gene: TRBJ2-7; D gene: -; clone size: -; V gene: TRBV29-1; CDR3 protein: CSAGGTSRNYEQYF; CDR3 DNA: TGCAGCGCCGGTGGAACTAGCCGGAACTACGAGCAGTACTTC
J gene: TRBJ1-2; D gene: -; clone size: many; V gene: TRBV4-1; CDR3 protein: CASSHTEITRDSYGYTF; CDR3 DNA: TGCGCCAGCAGCCATACGGAAATAACTCGGGACTCCTATGGCTACACCTTC
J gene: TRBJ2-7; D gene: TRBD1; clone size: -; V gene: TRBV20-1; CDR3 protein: CSARDRGTYEQYF; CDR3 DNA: TGCAGTGCTCGGGACAGGGGAACCTACGAGCAGTACTTC
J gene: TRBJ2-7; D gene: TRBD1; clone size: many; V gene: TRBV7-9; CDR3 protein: CASSSNAPGTGGYEQYF; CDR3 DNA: TGTGCCAGCAGCTCGAATGCCCCCGGGACAGGGGGCTACGAGCAGTACTTC
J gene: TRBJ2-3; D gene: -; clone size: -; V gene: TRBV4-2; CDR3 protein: CASSQVGSTDTQYF; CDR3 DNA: TGTGCCAGCAGCCAAGTGGGTAGCACAGATACGCAGTATTTT
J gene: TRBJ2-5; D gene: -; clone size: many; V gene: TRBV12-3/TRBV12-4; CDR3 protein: CASSSGFLGETQYF; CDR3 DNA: TGTGCCAGCAGTTCCGGGTTTCTGGGGGAGACCCAGTACTTC
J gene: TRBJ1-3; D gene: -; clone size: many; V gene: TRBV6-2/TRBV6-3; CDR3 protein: CASVDVGNTIYF; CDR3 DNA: TGTGCCAGCGTCGATGTTGGAAACACCATATATTTT
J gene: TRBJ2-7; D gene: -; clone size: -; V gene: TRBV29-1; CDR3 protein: CSVRDGAYEQYF; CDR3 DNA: TGCAGCGTCCGGGACGGAGCCTACGAGCAGTACTTC
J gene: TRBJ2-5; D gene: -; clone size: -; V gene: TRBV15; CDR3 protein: CATSRDLGAQETQYF; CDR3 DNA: TGTGCCACCAGCAGAGATTTGGGCGCACAAGAGACCCAGTACTTC
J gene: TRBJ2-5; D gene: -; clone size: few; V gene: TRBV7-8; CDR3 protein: CASTGIQETQYF; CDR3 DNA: TGTGCCAGCACTGGGATCCAAGAGACCCAGTACTTC
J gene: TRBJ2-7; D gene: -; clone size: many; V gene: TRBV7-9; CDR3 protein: CASSLPGEGVSYEQYF; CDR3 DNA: TGTGCCAGCAGCTTACCCGGGGAGGGGGTGTCCTACGAGCAGTACTTC
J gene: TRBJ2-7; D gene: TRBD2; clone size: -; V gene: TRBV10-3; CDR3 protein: CASSEAAGGPVDEQYF; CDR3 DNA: TGTGCCAGCAGTGAAGCAGCGGGAGGACCTGTGGACGAGCAGTACTTC
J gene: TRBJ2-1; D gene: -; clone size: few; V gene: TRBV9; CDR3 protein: CASSYDLLGEQFF; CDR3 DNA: TGTGCCAGCAGCTACGACTTGCTAGGTGAGCAGTTCTTC
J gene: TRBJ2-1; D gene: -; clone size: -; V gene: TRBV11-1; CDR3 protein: CASSPQVGKSSYNEQFF; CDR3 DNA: TGTGCCAGCAGCCCCCAGGTGGGCAAGAGCTCCTACAATGAGCAGTTCTTC
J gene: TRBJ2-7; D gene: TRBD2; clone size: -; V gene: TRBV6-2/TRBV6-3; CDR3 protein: CASMSGGATWEQYF; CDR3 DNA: TGTGCCAGCATGAGCGGGGGGGCAACGTGGGAGCAGTACTTC
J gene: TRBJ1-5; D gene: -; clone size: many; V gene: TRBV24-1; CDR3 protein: CATSLYPSQKKGNQPQHF; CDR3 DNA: TGTGCCACCAGTTTGTACCCCTCACAAAAAAAGGGCAATCAGCCCCAGCATTTT
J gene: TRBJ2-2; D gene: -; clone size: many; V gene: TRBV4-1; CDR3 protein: CASSPPGSRELFF; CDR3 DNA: TGCGCCAGCAGCCCGCCGGGGTCCAGGGAGCTGTTTTTT
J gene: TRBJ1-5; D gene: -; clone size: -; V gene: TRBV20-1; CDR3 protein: CSAGKGSSNQPQHF; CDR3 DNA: TGCAGTGCCGGAAAGGGAAGTAGCAATCAGCCCCAGCATTTT
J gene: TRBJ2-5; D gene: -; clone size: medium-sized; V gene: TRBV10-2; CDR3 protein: CASSNGVDQETQYF; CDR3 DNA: TGCGCCAGCAGTAACGGGGTCGACCAAGAGACCCAGTACTTC
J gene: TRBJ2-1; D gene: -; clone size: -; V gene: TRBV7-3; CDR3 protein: CASIGTSYNEQFF; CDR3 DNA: TGTGCCAGTATTGGGACTTCCTACAATGAGCAGTTCTTC
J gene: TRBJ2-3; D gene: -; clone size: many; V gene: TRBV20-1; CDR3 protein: CSARDLFNDGSTDTQYF; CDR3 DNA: TGCAGTGCTAGAGATTTGTTTAACGACGGGAGCACAGATACGCAGTATTTT
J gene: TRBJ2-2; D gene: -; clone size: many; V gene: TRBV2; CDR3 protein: CASSESVRQNTGELFF; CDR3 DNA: TGTGCCAGCAGTGAATCGGTACGGCAGAACACCGGGGAGCTGTTTTTT
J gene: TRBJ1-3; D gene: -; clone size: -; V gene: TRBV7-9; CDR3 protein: CASRGNTIYF; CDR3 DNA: TGTGCCAGTAGAGGAAACACCATATATTTT